This T cell receptor beta chain is from a study of blood T cell repertoires in COVID-19. Study background: Nucleic acid was either cDNA or gDNA, and it came from T cells, B-cell-depleted T cells, or PBMCs.

V dropped 1 base and J dropped 5; count of bases not matched to a gene: 5. The germline gives CDR1 SGHVS, CDR2 FQNEAQ. The CDR3 spans 16 residues. The Seattle patients joined while their infection was active and were tracked longitudinally afterward. Repertoires were generated with immunoSEQ multiplex PCR, while TCRdb's copy carries only in-frame clones and drops some. The sample contains tens of thousands of clones, around 90% of which appear only once. The TCR sequence derives from a man aged 45-65 years with COVID-19, enrolled during active disease. Sequences were obtained from peripheral blood. This sequence joins TRBV7-8 and TRBJ2-5; 12 positions match TRBD2. Written as DNA, the CDR3 is TGTGCCAGCAGCTTAGTTATGACTAGCGGGAGTGAGACCCAGTACTTC. Residues: CASSLVMTSGSETQYF.